Listed below are T cell receptor beta chains from one sample, sequenced in a study of identical twins. TCRdb ran MiXCR on the 5' RACE reads and lists one entry per CDR3 protein. The sample has 200,000 to 250,000 distinct CDR3 sequences; 10% are singletons. The sequencing input was memory T cells sorted from blood. These TCRs come from a man in his fifties or sixties in good health. CDR3s include the opening cysteine and the closing phenylalanine or tryptophan. Each record gives: CDR3 length, clone size, D gene, V gene, J gene, CDR3 protein, CDR3 DNA. The D gene is left open where the match is weak. Not every row has a clone size; where given, it reads once, few, many or a size class.

CDR3 length: 18; clone size: NA; D gene: NA; V gene: TRBV28; J gene: TRBJ2-7; CDR3 protein: CASSYVVGERKTTYEQYF; CDR3 DNA: TGTGCCAGCAGTTACGTCGTGGGGGAAAGGAAGACAACCTACGAGCAGTACTTC
CDR3 length: 17; clone size: NA; D gene: TRBD2; V gene: TRBV18; J gene: TRBJ2-2; CDR3 protein: CASSPVTSGGDTGELFF; CDR3 DNA: TGTGCCAGCTCACCCGTCACTAGCGGAGGGGACACCGGGGAGCTGTTTTTT
CDR3 length: 15; clone size: few; D gene: NA; V gene: TRBV7-9; J gene: TRBJ1-6; CDR3 protein: CASSSHDPPNSPLHF; CDR3 DNA: TGTGCCAGCAGCTCGCACGACCCCCCAAATTCACCCCTCCACTTT
CDR3 length: 14; clone size: NA; D gene: TRBD1; V gene: TRBV18; J gene: TRBJ2-7; CDR3 protein: CASSLQGAPYEQYF; CDR3 DNA: TGTGCCAGCTCACTACAGGGGGCTCCCTACGAGCAGTACTTC
CDR3 length: 11; clone size: many; D gene: NA; V gene: TRBV20-1; J gene: TRBJ1-2; CDR3 protein: CSARRPPGDYF; CDR3 DNA: TGCAGTGCTAGAAGACCTCCGGGGGATTACTTC
CDR3 length: 15; clone size: few; D gene: NA; V gene: TRBV28; J gene: TRBJ1-5; CDR3 protein: CASSLLGGRNQPQHF; CDR3 DNA: TGTGCCAGCAGTTTACTGGGGGGGCGAAATCAGCCCCAGCATTTT
CDR3 length: 19; clone size: NA; D gene: TRBD1; V gene: TRBV5-1; J gene: TRBJ1-2; CDR3 protein: CASSKSTGIGFNANYGYTF; CDR3 DNA: TGCGCCAGCAGCAAATCGACAGGGATAGGATTCAACGCTAACTATGGCTACACCTTC
CDR3 length: 13; clone size: few; D gene: NA; V gene: TRBV15; J gene: TRBJ1-1; CDR3 protein: CATSRQGGLRAFF; CDR3 DNA: TGTGCCACCAGCAGACAAGGGGGGCTGAGAGCTTTCTTT
CDR3 length: 15; clone size: few; D gene: NA; V gene: TRBV2; J gene: TRBJ1-2; CDR3 protein: CASSANSPTNYGYTF; CDR3 DNA: TGTGCCAGCAGTGCCAACAGCCCAACTAACTATGGCTACACCTTC
CDR3 length: 15; clone size: NA; D gene: TRBD1; V gene: TRBV5-4; J gene: TRBJ1-2; CDR3 protein: CASSQGQGTNYGYTF; CDR3 DNA: TGTGCCAGCAGCCAAGGACAGGGAACTAACTATGGCTACACCTTC
CDR3 length: 16; clone size: NA; D gene: TRBD2; V gene: TRBV5-1; J gene: TRBJ2-5; CDR3 protein: CASSPGGGRGSETQYF; CDR3 DNA: TGCGCCAGCAGCCCCGGAGGCGGGAGGGGCTCAGAGACCCAGTACTTC
CDR3 length: 15; clone size: many; D gene: NA; V gene: TRBV5-1; J gene: TRBJ2-7; CDR3 protein: CASSSTPGRNYEQYF; CDR3 DNA: TGCGCCAGCAGCTCCACGCCGGGACGGAACTACGAGCAGTACTTC